A selection of T cell receptor beta chains follows, all from one sample in a study of blood T cell repertoires in COVID-19. Some clones are missing from TCRdb's copy, which holds only in-frame ones; the method was immunoSEQ multiplex PCR. This sample has roughly 250,000 clones, with approximately 90% found just once. The specimen sequenced was PBMCs or T cells enriched from blood (not recorded which). Receptors originate from a man aged 40-50 years who had recovered from COVID-19. Both conserved end residues are part of each CDR3. Fields, in order: J gene, clone size, D gene, V gene, CDR3 DNA, CDR3 protein. D genes are given only for firm matches. Clone size is stated in some rows and not others, as once, few, many or a class when expanded.

J gene: TRBJ1-4; clone size: NA; D gene: NA; V gene: TRBV3-1/TRBV3-2; CDR3 DNA: TGTGCCAGCAGCCAAATGGTCGAAGATGAGAAACTGTTTTTT; CDR3 protein: CASSQMVEDEKLFF
J gene: TRBJ1-2; clone size: NA; D gene: TRBD1; V gene: TRBV9; CDR3 DNA: TGTGCCAGCAGCGTAGCCGGACAGGGGGCTCGGTTTGGCTACACCTTC; CDR3 protein: CASSVAGQGARFGYTF
J gene: TRBJ1-5; clone size: NA; D gene: NA; V gene: TRBV6-5; CDR3 DNA: TGTGCCAGCAGTTACTCTGCGAATCAGCCCCAGCATTTT; CDR3 protein: CASSYSANQPQHF
J gene: TRBJ2-5; clone size: NA; D gene: NA; V gene: TRBV10-1; CDR3 DNA: TGCGCCAGCAGTGCTATCGGAGGGATTGAAGAGACCCAGTACTTC; CDR3 protein: CASSAIGGIEETQYF
J gene: TRBJ2-7; clone size: NA; D gene: NA; V gene: TRBV6-1; CDR3 DNA: TGTGCCAGCAGTGAAATTCAGGGACTCTACGAGCAGTACTTC; CDR3 protein: CASSEIQGLYEQYF
J gene: TRBJ1-2; clone size: NA; D gene: NA; V gene: TRBV12-3/TRBV12-4; CDR3 DNA: TGTGCCAGCAGACGGACAGATTATGGCTACACCTTC; CDR3 protein: CASRRTDYGYTF
J gene: TRBJ1-4; clone size: NA; D gene: TRBD1; V gene: TRBV5-1; CDR3 DNA: TGCGCCAGCACCCACCAGGACAGGGTCGGCGAAAAACTGTTTTTT; CDR3 protein: CASTHQDRVGEKLFF
J gene: TRBJ2-7; clone size: NA; D gene: TRBD2; V gene: TRBV10-3; CDR3 DNA: TGTGCCATCAGGGGACTAGCGGGAGAGTACGAGCAGTACTTC; CDR3 protein: CAIRGLAGEYEQYF
J gene: TRBJ2-7; clone size: NA; D gene: NA; V gene: TRBV7-2; CDR3 DNA: TGTGCCAGCAGCTTAGCGATGGGCAGGGGAAACTACGAGCAGTACTTC; CDR3 protein: CASSLAMGRGNYEQYF
J gene: TRBJ2-1; clone size: few; D gene: TRBD2; V gene: TRBV7-2; CDR3 DNA: TGTGCCAGCAGCTTACGATCGACTAGCGGGAGCTACAATGAGCAGTTCTTC; CDR3 protein: CASSLRSTSGSYNEQFF
J gene: TRBJ2-7; clone size: NA; D gene: NA; V gene: TRBV4-1; CDR3 DNA: TGCGCCAGCAGCCAAGAAAACGAGTGGTGGAGCTCCTACGAGCAGTACTTC; CDR3 protein: CASSQENEWWSSYEQYF
J gene: TRBJ2-2; clone size: once; D gene: TRBD2; V gene: TRBV10-3; CDR3 DNA: TGTGCCATCAGTAAAGATAGCGGGAGGAGTTCTGTTTCGTACGCCGGGGAGCTGTTTTTT; CDR3 protein: CAISKDSGRSSVSYAGELFF
J gene: TRBJ2-1; clone size: NA; D gene: TRBD1; V gene: TRBV7-9; CDR3 DNA: TGTGCCAGCAGCTCCCAGGGGACAGGTGGTAATGAGCAGTTCTTC; CDR3 protein: CASSSQGTGGNEQFF
J gene: TRBJ2-4; clone size: NA; D gene: TRBD2; V gene: TRBV29-1; CDR3 DNA: TGCAGCGTTTTGGCGGGAGCAGATAGCTTAGCCAAAAACATTCAGTACTTC; CDR3 protein: CSVLAGADSLAKNIQYF
J gene: TRBJ1-2; clone size: once; D gene: NA; V gene: TRBV5-1; CDR3 DNA: TGCGCCAGCAGCGTGAATAATGTGGCGCGGTATGGCTACACCTTC; CDR3 protein: CASSVNNVARYGYTF
J gene: TRBJ1-4; clone size: NA; D gene: NA; V gene: TRBV28; CDR3 DNA: TGTGCCAGCAGGGCTGGAGCTCTTGAAAAACTGTTTTTT; CDR3 protein: CASRAGALEKLFF
J gene: TRBJ1-2; clone size: NA; D gene: TRBD1; V gene: TRBV28; CDR3 DNA: TGTGCCAGCAGTCGGACAGGGGCGGGTGGCTACACCTTC; CDR3 protein: CASSRTGAGGYTF
J gene: TRBJ2-5; clone size: NA; D gene: NA; V gene: TRBV28; CDR3 DNA: TGTGCCAGCAGTTCACCCCAGGGGAGTGAGACCCAGTACTTC; CDR3 protein: CASSSPQGSETQYF
J gene: TRBJ2-7; clone size: once; D gene: NA; V gene: TRBV5-1; CDR3 DNA: TGCGCCAGCAGCTGGCAGGGGAAATACGAGCAGTACTTC; CDR3 protein: CASSWQGKYEQYF
J gene: TRBJ2-7; clone size: NA; D gene: NA; V gene: TRBV5-6; CDR3 DNA: TGTGCCAGCAGCTACGGGGAGGCTAACGAGCAGTACTTC; CDR3 protein: CASSYGEANEQYF
J gene: TRBJ1-3; clone size: NA; D gene: NA; V gene: TRBV6-6; CDR3 DNA: TGTGCCAGCAGTCATCGACGCAGGGGTAATCCTGGAAACACCATATATTTT; CDR3 protein: CASSHRRRGNPGNTIYF
J gene: TRBJ2-4; clone size: NA; D gene: NA; V gene: TRBV6-4; CDR3 DNA: TGTGCCAGCAGTCCCGCCTTAGCCTCAAACATTCAGTACTTC; CDR3 protein: CASSPALASNIQYF
J gene: TRBJ2-3; clone size: NA; D gene: NA; V gene: TRBV28; CDR3 DNA: TGTGCCAGCAGGTCCCCGGTGGGAGGCACAGATACGCAGTATTTT; CDR3 protein: CASRSPVGGTDTQYF
J gene: TRBJ2-1; clone size: NA; D gene: TRBD2; V gene: TRBV7-9; CDR3 DNA: TGTGCCAGCAGCCCCCCCCTAGGGCGGACTAGCAGTAGGGTGCAGTTCTTC; CDR3 protein: CASSPPLGRTSSRVQFF
J gene: TRBJ2-1; clone size: NA; D gene: TRBD2; V gene: TRBV9; CDR3 DNA: TGTGCCAGCAGCGTAGGTCCGGGGACTAGCGGGAGTGGTGAGCAGTTCTTC; CDR3 protein: CASSVGPGTSGSGEQFF
J gene: TRBJ1-6; clone size: NA; D gene: TRBD1; V gene: TRBV30; CDR3 DNA: TGTGCCTGGAGCCGCGGGACAGCTAAAAATTCACCCCTCCACTTT; CDR3 protein: CAWSRGTAKNSPLHF
J gene: TRBJ2-5; clone size: NA; D gene: NA; V gene: TRBV11-2; CDR3 DNA: TGTGCCAGCAGCTTAGAATTTGGGGGCCATCAAGAGACCCAGTACTTC; CDR3 protein: CASSLEFGGHQETQYF
J gene: TRBJ1-6; clone size: few; D gene: TRBD1; V gene: TRBV30; CDR3 DNA: TGTGCCTGGGAGCGCCTGGGGACAGTAATTAATTCACCCCTCCACTTT; CDR3 protein: CAWERLGTVINSPLHF
J gene: TRBJ1-2; clone size: NA; D gene: TRBD1; V gene: TRBV24-1; CDR3 DNA: TGTGCCACCAGTAGGACAGGGGTTAGTGGCTACACCTTC; CDR3 protein: CATSRTGVSGYTF
J gene: TRBJ1-1; clone size: once; D gene: NA; V gene: TRBV5-8; CDR3 DNA: TGTGCCAGCAGCTTGGTGGTCACACTAGAGAACACTGAAGCTTTCTTT; CDR3 protein: CASSLVVTLENTEAFF
J gene: TRBJ1-4; clone size: NA; D gene: TRBD1; V gene: TRBV12-3/TRBV12-4; CDR3 DNA: TGTGCCAGCAGTCCAGGGGACAGAGAAAAACTGTTTTTT; CDR3 protein: CASSPGDREKLFF
J gene: TRBJ2-2; clone size: NA; D gene: TRBD2; V gene: TRBV29-1; CDR3 DNA: TGCAGCGTTGGGGCTAGCGGGGATACCGGGGAGCTGTTTTTT; CDR3 protein: CSVGASGDTGELFF
J gene: TRBJ1-1; clone size: NA; D gene: NA; V gene: TRBV18; CDR3 DNA: TGTGCCAGCTCACCACAGGGAAGCGGTACTGAAGCTTTCTTT; CDR3 protein: CASSPQGSGTEAFF
J gene: TRBJ2-1; clone size: NA; D gene: TRBD2; V gene: TRBV7-6; CDR3 DNA: TGTGCCAGCAGCTCAATAGCGGGAGGACGGTACAATGAGCAGTTCTTC; CDR3 protein: CASSSIAGGRYNEQFF
J gene: TRBJ2-7; clone size: NA; D gene: TRBD1; V gene: TRBV27; CDR3 DNA: TGTGCCAGCGGTGACTCTCGTTTCGGGACAGGACCTTACGAGCAGTACTTC; CDR3 protein: CASGDSRFGTGPYEQYF
J gene: TRBJ1-5; clone size: NA; D gene: TRBD1; V gene: TRBV3-1/TRBV3-2; CDR3 DNA: TGTGCCAGCAGCCAAGAATACCTACCGGGACAGGGTTCGGTGGGGGATCAGCCCCAGCATTTT; CDR3 protein: CASSQEYLPGQGSVGDQPQHF
J gene: TRBJ2-3; clone size: once; D gene: NA; V gene: TRBV28; CDR3 DNA: TGTGGGGTTGTCCGGGGGAGCACAGATACGCAGTATTTT; CDR3 protein: CGVVRGSTDTQYF
J gene: TRBJ1-5; clone size: NA; D gene: NA; V gene: TRBV12-5; CDR3 DNA: TGTGCTAGTGGTTTGGAAGATCCGGGACTCCTTTCAATTTATAGCAATCAGCCCCAGCATTTT; CDR3 protein: CASGLEDPGLLSIYSNQPQHF
J gene: TRBJ1-2; clone size: NA; D gene: TRBD1; V gene: TRBV9; CDR3 DNA: TGTGCCAGCAGCGTAGAGGACAGGGGTTATGGCTACACCTTC; CDR3 protein: CASSVEDRGYGYTF
J gene: TRBJ2-1; clone size: NA; D gene: NA; V gene: TRBV29-1; CDR3 DNA: TGCAGCGTTGAGGGAGGGGGGGGCTCCTACAATGAGCAGTTCTTC; CDR3 protein: CSVEGGGGSYNEQFF
J gene: TRBJ2-7; clone size: NA; D gene: TRBD2; V gene: TRBV5-4; CDR3 DNA: TGTGCCAGCAGCTTCCGGCGGGAGGGGAGGAACGAGCAGTACTTC; CDR3 protein: CASSFRREGRNEQYF
J gene: TRBJ1-3; clone size: NA; D gene: NA; V gene: TRBV11-3; CDR3 DNA: TGTGCCAGCAGCCCCCCGGGTGGTGGAAACACCATATATTTT; CDR3 protein: CASSPPGGGNTIYF
J gene: TRBJ2-3; clone size: NA; D gene: TRBD1; V gene: TRBV10-2; CDR3 DNA: TGCGCCAGCAGTGATTATAAGATCACAGGGGGCAGGATAGATACGCAGTATTTT; CDR3 protein: CASSDYKITGGRIDTQYF
J gene: TRBJ2-3; clone size: NA; D gene: NA; V gene: TRBV5-1; CDR3 DNA: TGCGCCAGCAGCTTGTCCGACAGGACGGATACGCAGTATTTT; CDR3 protein: CASSLSDRTDTQYF
J gene: TRBJ2-7; clone size: NA; D gene: TRBD2; V gene: TRBV11-2; CDR3 DNA: TGTGCCAGCAGCTTACTAGCGGGAGACGACTACGAGCAGTACTTC; CDR3 protein: CASSLLAGDDYEQYF
J gene: TRBJ2-7; clone size: NA; D gene: TRBD2; V gene: TRBV7-2; CDR3 DNA: TGTGCCAGCAGCTCCGGCTTCAGGACTAGGGGCGACGAGCAGTACTTC; CDR3 protein: CASSSGFRTRGDEQYF
J gene: TRBJ1-2; clone size: NA; D gene: TRBD1; V gene: TRBV5-4; CDR3 DNA: TGTGCCAGCAGCTTGGACAGGGGACAAGTTAGTGGCTACACCTTC; CDR3 protein: CASSLDRGQVSGYTF
J gene: TRBJ2-7; clone size: NA; D gene: TRBD1; V gene: TRBV28; CDR3 DNA: TGTGCCAGCAGTACGGACAGGATCTACGAGCAGTACTTC; CDR3 protein: CASSTDRIYEQYF
J gene: TRBJ1-3; clone size: NA; D gene: TRBD1; V gene: TRBV19; CDR3 DNA: TGTGCCAGTAGTATAAACAGGGGCGTCTCTGGAAACACCATATATTTT; CDR3 protein: CASSINRGVSGNTIYF